This TCR beta chain was identified during a study of human T cells and chemical hapten exposure. At the level of the study: The study traced per-sample TCR yield variation mainly to small differences in pooled library volumes.

Time point reported: patch test 1, 2 weeks after DPC sensitization. Treatment indicated: therapeutic diphenylcyclopropenone sensitization with weekly scalp DPC. Alopecia patients between 18 and 70 years old and suitable for DPC were used as donors. Extraction yielded total RNA from whole blood (unfractionated). From germline, CDR1 is MRHNA and CDR2 SNTAGT. V was shortened by 4 bases and J by 5 bases, with 9 bases between the two germline ends. This CDR3 has 14 residues. TCRdb itself ran the RACE reads through MiXCR, one entry per CDR3 protein. The data show fewer than 130,000 distinct CDR3 sequences, 11% seen once.

The source was whole blood, collected in connection with sensitization to the hapten diphenylcyclopropenone (DPC). The chain joins TRBV6-4 to TRBJ1-6, with D unresolved. This clonotype originated in a woman aged 40 to 50 with alopecia areata. Some clones in this sample may be carry-over from other donors' samples. This chain's CDR3 is CASSVEGNNSPLHF. The CDR3 nucleotides read TGTGCCAGCAGTGTGGAAGGAAATAATTCACCCCTCCACTTT.